The T cell receptor beta chain described here comes from a study of T cells in Graves' hyperthyroidism and ophthalmopathy (dated by TCRdb to about 2019). At the level of the whole study: Peripheral blood was sampled at the time of initial diagnosis, prior to any treatment. In addition, the study compared T-cell repertoires in thyroid tissue and in blood from about 6 Graves' hyperthyroidism patients. The 100 or so discovery patients were randomly split 7:3 into training and test sets. According to the paper, TCR Vbeta CDR3 sequencing was carried out on 135 peripheral blood samples, which came from over 40 ophthalmopathy, about 75 hyperthyroidism and approximately 17 progressor patients. Prospective prediction of ophthalmopathy was tested in an independent validation cohort of 18 to 20 hyperthyroidism patients and around 16 patients who later progressed to ophthalmopathy. Once sampling was done, hyperthyroidism patients were given methimazole at a starting dose of 30 mg daily, whereas ophthalmopathy patients were given high-dose intravenous methylprednisolone. To identify distinguishing TCR V-J signatures, a discovery cohort of around 98 patients was used, comprising 43 with Graves' ophthalmopathy and approximately 57 with stable Graves' hyperthyroidism.

This clonotype showed up many times. Its antigen is unknown. No base qualities exist here, and no much larger clone lies one base off it. The CDR3 spans 14 residues, from the cysteine through the phenylalanine. The entry retains the CDR3 DNA only, 42 bases that are in frame from base 1. The germline V gene sets CDR1 to SGHTA and CDR2 to FQGTGA. The junction shows trimming of 5 bases on V and 9 bases on J, plus 17 bases between the germline ends. TCR beta CDR3 regions were amplified from RNA transcripts. For the first round of RT-PCR on the TCR CDR3, the HTBI primer set was used together with the Qiagen OneStep RT-PCR kit. Libraries were constructed in a second round of multiplex PCR, after which size selection and purification were performed. The libraries were sequenced on an Illumina HiSeq2000 using paired-end 100 bp reads. Per the source publication's procedure: SOAPnuke was used to process the raw data, throwing out any read that contained adapters or uncalled bases, had a mean Phred below 15, or lacked an exact constant-primer or identifier match. COPE v1.2.5 was used to merge the high-quality paired reads, and each unique nucleotide sequence was defined as a clonotype. MiTCR v1.1 was used to align clonotypes to the IMGT TRBV, TRBD and TRBJ reference segments. Only V-J combinations with frequency above 0.0001, covering approximately 99% of repertoires, were analysed. A TCS score was defined as the ratio of F50 (clonal expansion) to E x V (chaos), with BLOSUM62-based TCRdist applied between CDR3 peptides within each V-J. Welch's t-statistics and random forest reduced several hundred V-J features to roughly 13, which were used in a naive Bayes classifier (R e1071). The public reads were reanalyzed by TCRdb: fastp trimming at Q25, MiXCR alignment, in-frame beta chains only. Each entry merges the rows of one CDR3 protein and shows their most common DNA and genes. What appears here as the V and J calls and clone size reflects TCRdb's work, not the paper's. In this sample the table shows about 400,000 distinct CDR3 sequences, over 12% of which occur a single time. Approximately 29% of the sample is held by the ten biggest clonotypes.

Ophthalmopathy patients had moderately to severely active disease, with a Clinical Activity Score of 3 or more, a NOSPECS grade of 4 or more, and a disease duration of less than 3 months. Exclusion was applied to patients with uncontrolled infections, other autoimmune diseases, pregnancy or lactation. Diagnoses were based on clinical symptoms, serum thyroxine and TRAb, thyroid ultrasound and orbital computed tomography. PBMCs were isolated from more than 9 ml of fresh peripheral blood by Ficoll-Paque density gradient centrifugation. Trizol reagent was used to extract total RNA, and RNA quality was then checked on an Agilent 2100 Bioanalyzer. Here is what the overall study found, with its caveats: A model built on a 13 V-J signature distinguished ophthalmopathy from stable hyperthyroidism, reaching roughly 88% sensitivity and 81.08% specificity in cross-validation and 80%/75% in testing. In validation, the model predicted progression to ophthalmopathy with approximately 70% sensitivity and roughly 75% specificity, a median of 6.5 months before onset. No statistical method was used to fix the sample size in advance, and group allocation was not hidden from the investigators. Most expanded thyroid clonotypes (frequency above 0.001) were also found in blood, which suggests that blood repertoires may mirror thyroid immune responses.

Sequenced material: blood. This TCR was recovered from a man aged 45-65 years with Graves' ophthalmopathy. This receptor chain uses TRBV7-3 and TRBJ2-1; possibly the D gene is TRBD1, per 7 matching bases. DNA sequence: TGTGCCAGCAGCCCCCAGGGGGGTTTGGGTGAGCAGTTCTTC. Its coded protein is CASSPQGGLGEQFF.